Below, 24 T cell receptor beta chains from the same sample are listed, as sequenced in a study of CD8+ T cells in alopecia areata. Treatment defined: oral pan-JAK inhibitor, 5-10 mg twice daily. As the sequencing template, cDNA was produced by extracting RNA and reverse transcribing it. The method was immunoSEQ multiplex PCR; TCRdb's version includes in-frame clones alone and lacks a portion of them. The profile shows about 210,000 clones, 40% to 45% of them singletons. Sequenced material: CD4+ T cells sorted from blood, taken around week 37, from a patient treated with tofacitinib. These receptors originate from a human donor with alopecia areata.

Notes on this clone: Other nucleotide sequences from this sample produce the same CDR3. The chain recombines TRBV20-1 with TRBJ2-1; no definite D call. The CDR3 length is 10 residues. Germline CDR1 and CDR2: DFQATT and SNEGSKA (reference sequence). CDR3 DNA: TGCAGCGCCCCCTACAATGAGCAGTTCTTC. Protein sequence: CSAPYNEQFF.

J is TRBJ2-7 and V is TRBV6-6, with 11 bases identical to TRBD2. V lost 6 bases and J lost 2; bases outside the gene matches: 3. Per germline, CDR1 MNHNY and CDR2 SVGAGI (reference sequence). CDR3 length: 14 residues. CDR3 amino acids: CASRGTSGAYEQYF. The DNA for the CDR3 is TGTGCCAGCAGAGGGACTAGCGGAGCCTACGAGCAGTACTTC.

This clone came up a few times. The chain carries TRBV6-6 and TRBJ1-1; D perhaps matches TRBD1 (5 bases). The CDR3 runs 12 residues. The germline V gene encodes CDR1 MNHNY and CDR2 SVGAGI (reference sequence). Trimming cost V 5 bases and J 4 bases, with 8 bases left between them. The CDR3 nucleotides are TGTGCCAGCAGTCCTCAGGGCACTGAAGCTTTCTTT. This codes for CASSPQGTEAFF.

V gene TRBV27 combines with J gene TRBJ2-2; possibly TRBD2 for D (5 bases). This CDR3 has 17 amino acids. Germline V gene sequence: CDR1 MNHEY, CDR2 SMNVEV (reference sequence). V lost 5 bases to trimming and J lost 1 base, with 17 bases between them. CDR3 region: CASSLRGRGLNTGELFF. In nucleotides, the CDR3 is TGTGCCAGCAGTCTTCGAGGGCGAGGCCTGAACACCGGGGAGCTGTTTTTT.

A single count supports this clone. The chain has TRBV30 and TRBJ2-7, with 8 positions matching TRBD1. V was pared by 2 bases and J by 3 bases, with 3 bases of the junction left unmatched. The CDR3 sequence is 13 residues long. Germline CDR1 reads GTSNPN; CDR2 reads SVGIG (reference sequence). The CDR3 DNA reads TGTGCCTGGAGTCTAGGACAGGGCTACGAGCAGTACTTC. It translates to CAWSLGQGYEQYF.

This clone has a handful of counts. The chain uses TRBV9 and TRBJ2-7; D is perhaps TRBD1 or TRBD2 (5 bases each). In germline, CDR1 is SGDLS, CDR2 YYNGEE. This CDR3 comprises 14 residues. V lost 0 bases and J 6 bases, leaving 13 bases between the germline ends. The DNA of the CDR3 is TGTGCCAGCAGCGTAGATCGGGGACCCTCCGAGCAGTACTTC. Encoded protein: CASSVDRGPSEQYF.

CDR3 region: CASSTPGAAKTEAFF. CDR3 DNA: TGTGCCAGTAGTACCCCGGGTGCGGCAAAGACTGAAGCTTTCTTT. The chain recombines TRBV19 with TRBJ1-1; D is unresolved. Between the trimmed V and J ends, which lost 4 bases and 5 bases, there was a span of 17 bases. The CDR3 has 15 residues. Germline CDR1 reads LNHDA; CDR2 reads SQIVND (reference sequence).

In nucleotides, the CDR3 is TGTGCCAGCAACGGCCGGGGGGTCACAGATACGCAGTATTTT. Translation: CASNGRGVTDTQYF. This chain uses TRBV27 with TRBJ2-3; 7 bases match TRBD2. Germline CDR1 and CDR2: MNHEY and SMNVEV (reference sequence). V shed 7 bases and J 2 bases; nucleotides not matched to a gene: 6. This CDR3 contains 14 residues.

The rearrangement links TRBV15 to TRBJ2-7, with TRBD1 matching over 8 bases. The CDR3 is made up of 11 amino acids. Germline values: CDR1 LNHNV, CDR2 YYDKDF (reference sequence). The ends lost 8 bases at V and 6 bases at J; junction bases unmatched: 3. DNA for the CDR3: TGTGCCACCGGGGACAGGTCCGAGCAGTACTTC. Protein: CATGDRSEQYF.

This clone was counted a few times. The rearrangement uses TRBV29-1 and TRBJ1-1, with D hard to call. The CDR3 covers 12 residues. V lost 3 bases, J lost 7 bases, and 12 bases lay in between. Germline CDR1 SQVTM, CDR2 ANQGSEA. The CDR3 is CSVDSGGSEAFF. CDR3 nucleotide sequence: TGCAGCGTTGACAGCGGTGGGAGTGAAGCTTTCTTT.

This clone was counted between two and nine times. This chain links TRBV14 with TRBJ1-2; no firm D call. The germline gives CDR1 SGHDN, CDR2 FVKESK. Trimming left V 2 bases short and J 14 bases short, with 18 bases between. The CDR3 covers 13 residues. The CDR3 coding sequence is TGTGCCAGCAGCCAATCCCCGAAGGCGGTTGGAACCTTC. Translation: CASSQSPKAVGTF.

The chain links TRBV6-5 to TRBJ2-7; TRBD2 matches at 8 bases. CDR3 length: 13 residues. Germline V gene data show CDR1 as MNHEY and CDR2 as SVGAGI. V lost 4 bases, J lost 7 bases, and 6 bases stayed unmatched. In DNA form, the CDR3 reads TGTGCCAGCAGTTCCCGCCCGGGGGGGGAGCAGTACTTC. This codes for CASSSRPGGEQYF.

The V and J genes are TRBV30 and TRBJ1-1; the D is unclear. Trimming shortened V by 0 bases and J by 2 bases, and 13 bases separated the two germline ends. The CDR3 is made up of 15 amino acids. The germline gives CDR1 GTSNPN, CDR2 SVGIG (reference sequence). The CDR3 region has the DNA TGTGCCTGGAGTGTGGGAGGGCTATTCAACACTGAAGCTTTCTTT. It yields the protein CAWSVGGLFNTEAFF. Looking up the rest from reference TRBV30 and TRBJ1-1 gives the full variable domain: SQTIHQWPATLVQPVGSPLSLECTVEGTSNPNLYWYRQAAGRGLQLLFYSVGIGQISSEVPQNLSASRPQDRQFILSSKKLLLSDSGFYLCAWSVGGLFNTEAFFGQGTRLTVV.

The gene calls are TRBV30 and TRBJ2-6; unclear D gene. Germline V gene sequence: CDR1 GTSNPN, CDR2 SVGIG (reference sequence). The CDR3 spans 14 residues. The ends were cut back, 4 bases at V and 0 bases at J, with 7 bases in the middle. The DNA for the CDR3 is TGTGCCTGGAAAGCGTTCTCTGGGGCCAACGTCCTGACTTTC. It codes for CAWKAFSGANVLTF.

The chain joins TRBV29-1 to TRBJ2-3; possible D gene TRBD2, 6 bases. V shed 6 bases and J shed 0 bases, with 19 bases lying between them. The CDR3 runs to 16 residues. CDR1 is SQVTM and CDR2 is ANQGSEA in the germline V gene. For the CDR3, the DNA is TGCAGCGTGGGCCCCGGGGGACTGACAAGCACAGATACGCAGTATTTT. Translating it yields CSVGPGGLTSTDTQYF.

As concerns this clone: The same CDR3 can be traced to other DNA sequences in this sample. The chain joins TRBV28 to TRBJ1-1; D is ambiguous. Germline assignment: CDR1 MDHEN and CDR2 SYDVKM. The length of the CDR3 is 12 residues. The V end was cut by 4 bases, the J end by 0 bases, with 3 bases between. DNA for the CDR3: TGTGCCAGCAGTTCGGTGAACACTGAAGCTTTCTTT. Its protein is CASSSVNTEAFF.

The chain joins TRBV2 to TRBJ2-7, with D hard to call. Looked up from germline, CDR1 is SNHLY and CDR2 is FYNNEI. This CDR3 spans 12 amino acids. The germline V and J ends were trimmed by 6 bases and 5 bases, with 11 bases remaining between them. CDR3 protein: CASRPGGNEQYF. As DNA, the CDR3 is TGTGCCAGCAGACCAGGCGGAAACGAGCAGTACTTC.

The CDR3 loop reads CSVEQQPDSYEQYF. The CDR3, as DNA: TGCAGCGTTGAACAACAGCCAGACTCCTACGAGCAGTACTTC. V is TRBV29-1 and J is TRBJ2-7; D gene ambiguous. V lost 2 bases, J lost 0 bases, and 11 bases lay in between. CDR1 and CDR2 (germline): SQVTM, ANQGSEA. This CDR3 contains 14 residues.

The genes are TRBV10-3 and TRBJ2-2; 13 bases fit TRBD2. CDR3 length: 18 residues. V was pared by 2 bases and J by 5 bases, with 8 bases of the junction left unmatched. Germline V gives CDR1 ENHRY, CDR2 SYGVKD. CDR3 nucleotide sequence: TGTGCCATCAGTGAGCCGAGGACTAGCGGGAGTAGGACCGGGGAGCTGTTTTTT. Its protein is CAISEPRTSGSRTGELFF.

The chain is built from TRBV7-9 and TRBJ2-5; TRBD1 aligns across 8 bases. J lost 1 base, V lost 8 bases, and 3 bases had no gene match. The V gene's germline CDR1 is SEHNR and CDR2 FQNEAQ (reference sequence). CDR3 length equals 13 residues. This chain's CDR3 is CASAGTGQETQYF. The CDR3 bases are TGTGCCAGCGCCGGGACAGGCCAAGAGACCCAGTACTTC.

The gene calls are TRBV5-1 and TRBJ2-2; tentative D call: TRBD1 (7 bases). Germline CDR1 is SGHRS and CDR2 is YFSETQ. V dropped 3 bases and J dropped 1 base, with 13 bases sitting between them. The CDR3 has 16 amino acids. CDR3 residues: CASSSQGGQNTGELFF. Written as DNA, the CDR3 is TGCGCCAGCAGCTCCCAGGGGGGACAGAACACCGGGGAGCTGTTTTTT. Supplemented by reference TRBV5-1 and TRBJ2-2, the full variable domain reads KAGVTQTPRYLIKTRGQQVTLSCSPISGHRSVSWYQQTPGQGLQFLFEYFSETQRNKGNFPGRFSGRQFSNSRSEMNVSTLELGDSALYLCASSSQGGQNTGELFFGEGSRLTVL.

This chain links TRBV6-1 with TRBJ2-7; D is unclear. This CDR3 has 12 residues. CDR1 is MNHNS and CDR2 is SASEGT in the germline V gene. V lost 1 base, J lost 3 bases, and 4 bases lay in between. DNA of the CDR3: TGTGCCAGCAGTGAAGTTTTCTACGAGCAGTACTTC. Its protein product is CASSEVFYEQYF.

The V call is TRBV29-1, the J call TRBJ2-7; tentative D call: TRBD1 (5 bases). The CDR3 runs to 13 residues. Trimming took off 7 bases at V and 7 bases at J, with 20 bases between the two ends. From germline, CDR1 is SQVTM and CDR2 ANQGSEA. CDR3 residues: CSAQRQGTSEQYF. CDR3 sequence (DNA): TGCAGCGCCCAGCGCCAGGGAACTTCTGAGCAGTACTTC.

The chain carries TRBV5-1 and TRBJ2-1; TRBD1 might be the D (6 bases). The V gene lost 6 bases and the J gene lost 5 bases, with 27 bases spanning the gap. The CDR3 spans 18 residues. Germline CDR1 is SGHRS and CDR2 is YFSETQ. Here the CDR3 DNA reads TGCGCCAGCAACACGGGGATCCAGACAGGATGGGGTCACAATGAGCAGTTCTTC. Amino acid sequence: CASNTGIQTGWGHNEQFF.